The rows below give T cell receptor beta chains drawn from one sample of a study of blood T cell repertoires in COVID-19. TCRdb's table, derived via immunoSEQ multiplex PCR, lists solely in-frame clones and lacks some. The table lists around 260,000 clones, 83% of them singletons. Sequencing used peripheral blood. Every receptor here comes from a woman aged 45 to 65 who had recovered from COVID-19. Both conserved end residues are part of each CDR3. The D gene is left open where the match is weak. Only part of the rows carry a size: once, few, many, or a class if the clone is expanded.

clone_size: NA
d_call: TRBD2
v_call: TRBV5-4
j_call: TRBJ2-5
cdr3_aa: CASSSAGGRETQYF
cdr3_nt: TGTGCCAGCAGCTCCGCCGGGGGGAGGGAGACCCAGTACTTC

clone_size: few
d_call: NA
v_call: TRBV19
j_call: TRBJ2-7
cdr3_aa: CASSIQGYEQYF
cdr3_nt: TGTGCCAGTAGTATACAGGGCTACGAGCAGTACTTC

clone_size: NA
d_call: NA
v_call: TRBV19
j_call: TRBJ2-5
cdr3_aa: CASSISSKYQETQYF
cdr3_nt: TGTGCCAGTAGTATAAGCTCCAAATATCAAGAGACCCAGTACTTC

clone_size: few
d_call: NA
v_call: TRBV5-6
j_call: TRBJ1-6
cdr3_aa: CASSLPTGSGNDSPLHF
cdr3_nt: TGTGCCAGCAGCTTACCTACGGGGTCGGGTAACGATTCACCCCTCCACTTT

clone_size: NA
d_call: NA
v_call: TRBV5-1
j_call: TRBJ1-2
cdr3_aa: CASSLGGSYGYTF
cdr3_nt: TGCGCCAGCAGCCTCGGGGGGAGCTATGGCTACACCTTC

clone_size: few
d_call: NA
v_call: TRBV6-2/TRBV6-3
j_call: TRBJ2-7
cdr3_aa: CASSSRGWAYEQYF
cdr3_nt: TGTGCCAGCAGTAGCCGGGGGTGGGCCTACGAGCAGTACTTC

clone_size: NA
d_call: TRBD1
v_call: TRBV30
j_call: TRBJ2-2
cdr3_aa: CAWGDRHTGELFF
cdr3_nt: TGTGCCTGGGGGGACAGGCACACCGGGGAGCTGTTTTTT

clone_size: many
d_call: TRBD2
v_call: TRBV7-8
j_call: TRBJ2-2
cdr3_aa: CASSFPSGRPNTGELFF
cdr3_nt: TGTGCCAGCAGCTTCCCTAGCGGGAGGCCGAACACCGGGGAGCTGTTTTTT

clone_size: NA
d_call: NA
v_call: TRBV7-2
j_call: TRBJ2-3
cdr3_aa: CASSLGAEYTQYF
cdr3_nt: TGTGCCAGCAGCTTAGGAGCTGAATATACGCAGTATTTT

clone_size: NA
d_call: TRBD2
v_call: TRBV6-5
j_call: TRBJ2-2
cdr3_aa: CASSLTSGGGELFF
cdr3_nt: TGTGCCAGCAGCTTGACTAGCGGCGGCGGGGAGCTGTTTTTT

clone_size: NA
d_call: NA
v_call: TRBV7-2
j_call: TRBJ1-2
cdr3_aa: CASNLSGLRSGGYTF
cdr3_nt: TGTGCCAGCAACCTTAGCGGGCTCCGAAGCGGCGGCTACACCTTC

clone_size: NA
d_call: TRBD1
v_call: TRBV5-4
j_call: TRBJ1-5
cdr3_aa: CASSSGTGDGQPQHF
cdr3_nt: TGTGCCAGCAGCTCCGGGACAGGGGATGGCCAGCCCCAGCATTTT

clone_size: NA
d_call: TRBD2
v_call: TRBV5-8
j_call: TRBJ2-1
cdr3_aa: CASSTWTSALDEQFF
cdr3_nt: TGTGCCAGCAGCACTTGGACTAGCGCTCTCGATGAGCAGTTCTTC

clone_size: NA
d_call: NA
v_call: TRBV15
j_call: TRBJ2-3
cdr3_aa: CATSRDLIGSGTDTQYF
cdr3_nt: TGTGCCACCAGCAGAGATCTAATCGGGAGTGGCACAGATACGCAGTATTTT

clone_size: NA
d_call: NA
v_call: TRBV19
j_call: TRBJ2-2
cdr3_aa: CASSIVGGPGELFF
cdr3_nt: TGTGCCAGTAGTATTGTCGGGGGGCCCGGGGAGCTGTTTTTT